A single sample is the source of the 2 T cell receptor beta chains below, sequenced in a study of T cells in Graves' hyperthyroidism and ophthalmopathy. The investigators amplified TCR beta CDR3 regions from RNA transcripts. The study used the HTBI primer set for a first-round RT-PCR of the TCR CDR3. TCRdb ran MiXCR on the multiplex PCR reads and lists one entry per CDR3 protein. The profile shows a few hundred thousand distinct CDR3 sequences, under 15% of them singletons. Input material: blood. These TCRs come from a woman in her twenties or thirties with Graves' hyperthyroidism.

This clonotype came up many times. The chain has TRBV2 and TRBJ2-2; perhaps TRBD1 as D (6 bases). Germline CDR1 and CDR2: SNHLY and FYNNEI. The CDR3 is 14 residues long. Trimming removed 5 bases at V and 3 bases at J, with 10 bases between. The CDR3 nucleotides read TGTGCCAGCAGTCTCAAGGGGGACACCGGGGAGCTGTTTTTT. Translation gives CASSLKGDTGELFF.

This clonotype has at least ten counts. This sequence joins TRBV3-1 and TRBJ1-6; D unclear. Germline values: CDR1 LGHDT, CDR2 YNNKEL (reference sequence). The V end lost 4 bases, the J end lost 7 bases, and 5 bases lay between the germline ends. This CDR3 has 12 amino acids. CDR3 DNA: TGTGCCAGCAGCCCACAAAATTCACCCCTCCACTTT. This translates into CASSPQNSPLHF.